This T cell receptor beta chain was recovered during a study of cytomegalovirus exposure and HLA in healthy donors. In the study overall: The platform used for the approximately 130 validation repertoires matched that of the roughly 700 first-cohort repertoires, a later analysis reported. Notes on the study in general: Reports described diagnosis of cytomegalovirus status by the classifier as highly specific and sensitive.

Clones were read by immunoSEQ multiplex PCR, and TCRdb kept only the in-frame ones, dropping some. The table includes 100,000 to 120,000 clones, approximately 89% detected once. The CDR3 has 13 amino acids. Losses at the gene ends were 5 bases for V and 7 bases for J; bases not matched to a gene: 7. Germline assignment: CDR1 LNHDA and CDR2 SQIVND (reference sequence). Worth noting for this clone: Its antigen remains unknown.

V usage is TRBV19 and J usage is TRBJ1-2; TRBD1 matches 7 bases. Sequenced sample: PBMCs. This TCR was recovered from a woman aged 18-29 years in good health and CMV-seronegative. CDR3 nucleotide sequence: TGTGCCAGTAGTGAACAGACAGGGTCTGGCTACACCTTC. As protein: CASSEQTGSGYTF. The whole variable domain, filled in from reference TRBV19 and TRBJ1-2, reads DGGITQSPKYLFRKEGQNVTLSCEQNLNHDAMYWYRQDPGQGLRLIYYSQIVNDFQKGDIAEGYSVSREKKESFPLTVTSAQKNPTAFYLCASSEQTGSGYTFGSGTRLTVV.